Listed below are T cell receptor beta chains from one sample, sequenced in a study of blood T cell repertoires in COVID-19. Measured with immunoSEQ multiplex PCR; TCRdb has only the in-frame clones, and not every one. The sample lists roughly 250,000 clones, 80% to 90% seen once, with less than 2.5% in the top ten. The material sequenced was PBMCs or T cells enriched from blood (not recorded which). The receptors come from a woman aged 18-30 years who had recovered from COVID-19. Each CDR3 is given with its conserved first and last residue. The D gene is left open where the match is weak. Clone sizes are given selectively: once, few, many, or a class where the clone is expanded.

>16|TRBV7-6|TRBD1|.|TRBJ1-3
TGTGCCAGCAGCAGGGGGCCAAACCTGTCTGGAAACACCATATATTTT
CASSRGPNLSGNTIYF
>11|TRBV20-1|.|.|TRBJ1-1
TGCAGTGCTAGTAATAGTCTTGAAGCTTTCTTT
CSASNSLEAFF
>15|TRBV19|TRBD2|.|TRBJ2-3
TGTGCCAGTAGTGTCGGGGGGGCCAGGACAGATACGCAGTATTTT
CASSVGGARTDTQYF
>17|TRBV11-2|TRBD1|.|TRBJ2-2
TGTGCCAGCAGCTTAGGCCCGGGACAGGGGGCCCCCGGGGAGCTGTTTTTT
CASSLGPGQGAPGELFF
>16|TRBV3-1/TRBV3-2|TRBD1|few|TRBJ1-2
TGTGCCAGCAGCCAAGCGGGGACAGGGATAGGGTATGGCTACACCTTC
CASSQAGTGIGYGYTF
>17|TRBV18|.|.|TRBJ1-1
TGTGCCAGCTCACCACCCTTGAGACTTCAGACTAACACTGAAGCTTTCTTT
CASSPPLRLQTNTEAFF
>13|TRBV12-3/TRBV12-4|.|once|TRBJ2-7
TGTGCCAGCAGTTTGGCCTTCGCGGTCGAGCAGTACTTC
CASSLAFAVEQYF
>14|TRBV18|TRBD1|.|TRBJ1-2
TGTGCCAGCTCACCAAATGAAGGGGGCGCAGGCTACACCTTC
CASSPNEGGAGYTF
>14|TRBV6-5|.|.|TRBJ1-1
TGTGCCAGCAGAAACGGGGTTGGGAACACTGAAGCTTTCTTT
CASRNGVGNTEAFF
>14|TRBV19|TRBD1|.|TRBJ1-2
TGTGCCAGTAGTCCTTGGACAGGGCCCTATGGCTACACCTTC
CASSPWTGPYGYTF
>14|TRBV6-6|.|.|TRBJ1-1
TGTGCCAGCACCCTAATTGCTGGGAACACTGAAGCTTTCTTT
CASTLIAGNTEAFF
>12|TRBV6-5|.|.|TRBJ1-2
TGTGCCAGCACCAGGGTGGGATATGGCTACACCTTC
CASTRVGYGYTF
>16|TRBV5-1|.|.|TRBJ1-3
TGCGCCAGCAGCTTGGCCAGAGGGTCCTCTGGAAACACCATATATTTT
CASSLARGSSGNTIYF
>14|TRBV25-1|TRBD1|.|TRBJ1-1
TGTGCCAGCAGTGCCCAGGGGGCATGGACTGAAGCTTTCTTT
CASSAQGAWTEAFF
>19|TRBV4-1|TRBD1|.|TRBJ2-6
TGCGCCAGCAGCTTCAGGGGGACAGGGGTAACAACTGGGGCCAACGTCCTGACTTTC
CASSFRGTGVTTGANVLTF
>16|TRBV5-1|.|.|TRBJ1-6
TGCGCCAGCAGCGCGGGGACCAGCTCCTATAATTCACCCCTCCACTTT
CASSAGTSSYNSPLHF
>14|TRBV29-1|TRBD1|.|TRBJ1-1
TGCAGCGTTGAAATCGGCAGGGGGTTCGCTGAAGCTTTCTTT
CSVEIGRGFAEAFF
>17|TRBV5-1|.|.|TRBJ2-1
TGCGCCAGCAGCTTGACCTTGCGGGGGCCAATCTACAATGAGCAGTTCTTC
CASSLTLRGPIYNEQFF
>14|TRBV5-1|TRBD1|.|TRBJ2-7
TGCGCCAGCAGCCCCCGGGACAGGGTTTACGAGCAGTACTTC
CASSPRDRVYEQYF
>12|TRBV4-1|.|.|TRBJ1-1
TGCGCCAGCAGCCTGGGGAGAACTGAAGCTTTCTTT
CASSLGRTEAFF
>11|TRBV27|.|.|TRBJ2-7
TGTGCCAGCAGCCACAAATACGAGCAGTACTTC
CASSHKYEQYF
>12|TRBV28|.|.|TRBJ1-3
TGTGCCAGCGGGAGCTCTGGAAACACCATATATTTT
CASGSSGNTIYF
>15|TRBV10-2|TRBD1|.|TRBJ1-2
TGCGCCAGCAGCGGACAGGGCCGATACCACTATGGCTACACCTTC
CASSGQGRYHYGYTF
>18|TRBV5-1|.|.|TRBJ2-2
TGCGCCAGCAGCCTGCTCGGATTGGACAGCCGGGGCCCCGGGGAGCTGTTTTTT
CASSLLGLDSRGPGELFF
>16|TRBV7-9|TRBD2|.|TRBJ2-1
TGTGCCAGCAGCTTAACTAGCGGGGCGATCTACAATGAGCAGTTCTTC
CASSLTSGAIYNEQFF
>15|TRBV15|.|.|TRBJ1-1
TGTGCCACCAGCAGAGATCGAGGGTTGAACACTGAAGCTTTCTTT
CATSRDRGLNTEAFF
>15|TRBV6-5|.|.|TRBJ1-4
TGTGCCAGCAGTTACAGACGCGGGCTGAATGAAAAACTGTTTTTT
CASSYRRGLNEKLFF
>15|TRBV4-1|TRBD1|once|TRBJ2-7
TGCGCCAGCAGCCAAGGAGGGACAGGTACCTACGAGCAGTACTTC
CASSQGGTGTYEQYF
>16|TRBV19|.|.|TRBJ1-5
TGTGCCAGTAGTCTCCCCCGGGGAGCCGGCAATCAGCCCCAGCATTTT
CASSLPRGAGNQPQHF
>12|TRBV5-1|.|.|TRBJ2-7
TGCGCCAGCAGCTTGGAGAGGGACGAGCAGTACTTC
CASSLERDEQYF
>16|TRBV7-9|.|.|TRBJ1-1
TGTGCCAGCAGCCACGGAGGGTGGAGGGTTCGCACTGAAGCTTTCTTT
CASSHGGWRVRTEAFF